One sample yielded the 3 T cell receptor beta chains listed below, sequenced in a study of blood T cell repertoires in COVID-19. The data were produced by immunoSEQ multiplex PCR, yet TCRdb's version contains in-frame clones alone and is incomplete. In the table there are approximately 47,000 clones, 88% of which are singletons. Sequenced: peripheral blood. The receptors originated from a human donor with active COVID-19. The donor label of this sample is uncertain.

This clone was found a few times. V is TRBV6-2 or TRBV6-3 and J is TRBJ2-6; 12 bases map to TRBD2. Trimming removed 4 bases from V and 3 bases from J; junction bases left unmatched: 16. Germline lookup yields CDR1 MNHEY and CDR2 SVGEGT. The CDR3 totals 21 residues. CDR3 residues: CASSSRWEHWTSGNGANVLTF. The DNA for the CDR3 is TGTGCCAGCAGTTCCAGGTGGGAGCATTGGACTAGCGGGAATGGGGCCAACGTCCTGACTTTC.

The genes are TRBV6-1 and TRBJ1-6; no definite D call. The CDR3 loop spans 15 amino acids. V was cut by 2 bases and J by 7 bases, with 12 bases left in between. CDR1 is MNHNS and CDR2 is SASEGT in the germline V gene. Here the CDR3 reads CASSEHLKPNSPLHF. In nucleotides, the CDR3 is TGTGCCAGCAGTGAACACTTGAAACCGAATTCACCCCTCCACTTT.

The V and J genes are TRBV2 and TRBJ2-7, with D perhaps matching TRBD2 (5 bases). The V and J ends lost 3 bases and 5 bases respectively, with 20 bases between them. CDR1 and CDR2 (germline): SNHLY, FYNNEI. The CDR3 length is 16 residues. As DNA, the CDR3 is TGTGCCAGCAGTGAGGGTTGGGAGTACTCAGGAAACGAGCAGTACTTC. This encodes CASSEGWEYSGNEQYF. Based on the CDR3 plus reference TRBV2 and TRBJ2-7, the full variable domain is EPEVTQTPSHQVTQMGQEVILRCVPISNHLYFYWYRQILGQKVEFLVSFYNNEISEKSEIFDDQFSVERPDGSNFTLKIRSTKLEDSAMYFCASSEGWEYSGNEQYFGPGTRLTVT.